This T cell receptor (beta chain) was documented in a study of T-cell memory formation after mild COVID-19. Looking at the study overall: Across donors, TCR clusters were largely donor specific.

The 5'RACE method, run with constant-segment primers, produced TCR alpha and TCR beta cDNA libraries (carrying sample barcodes and UMIs). TCRdb re-called the 5' RACE reads through MiXCR, storing one row per CDR3 protein. The data contain about 270,000 distinct CDR3 sequences, 15% of them singletons. The CDR3 runs 13 residues. Germline CDR1 is LGHDT and CDR2 is YNNKEL (reference sequence). Trimming removed 4 bases from V and 5 bases from J; junction bases left unmatched: 4. Study-wide results and caveats: Memory sampled before infection contained some responding clones, suggesting cross-reactive memory joined. Shrinking CD4+ clones were chiefly CM and EM; CD8+ ones were chiefly EMRA.

The sample holds many counts of this clonotype. Its cognate antigen is unknown. The sequence derives from an adult woman who had mild COVID-19 (a few samples of this study predate the infection). Cell type and time point are not known. The material sequenced was PBMCs or a T cell subset sorted from them (not recorded which). The chain employs TRBV3-1 and TRBJ2-7, with TRBD1 matching 8 bases. The CDR3 DNA follows: TGTGCCAGCAGCCCGGGACAGGCGGACGAGCAGTACTTC. It specifies CASSPGQADEQYF.